These 27 T cell receptor beta chains came from one sample sequenced in a study of blood T cell repertoires in COVID-19. The data were produced by immunoSEQ multiplex PCR, yet TCRdb's version contains in-frame clones alone and is incomplete. The data show roughly 220,000 clones, with 80% to 90% seen just once and just under 20% held by the top ten. Sequenced material: peripheral blood. The receptors originated from a man under 40 with active or convalescent COVID-19.

The rearrangement links TRBV27 to TRBJ2-6; possibly TRBD1 for D (5 bases). V gave up 6 bases and J gave up 4 bases, with 10 bases separating them. CDR3 length equals 14 residues. Germline loops: CDR1 MNHEY, CDR2 SMNVEV (reference sequence). The CDR3 is CASRGLGGANVLTF. CDR3 in DNA: TGTGCCAGCAGGGGGCTCGGGGGGGCCAACGTCCTGACTTTC.

The chain recombines TRBV12-3 or TRBV12-4 with TRBJ1-5, with D tentatively TRBD1 (6 bases). V dropped 8 bases and J dropped 7 bases, with 12 bases sitting between them. This CDR3 contains 12 residues. CDR3 DNA: TGTGCCAGCGGACAGCTCAGGCAGCCCCAGCATTTT. Its translation: CASGQLRQPQHF.

V is TRBV5-1 and J is TRBJ2-7; perhaps TRBD2 as D (6 bases). Germline lookup yields CDR1 SGHRS and CDR2 YFSETQ. Trimming took off 4 bases at V and 6 bases at J, with 17 bases between the two ends. CDR3 size: 14 residues. CDR3 sequence reads: CASSLLGTGVEQYF. CDR3 bases: TGCGCCAGCAGCCTCCTCGGGACTGGGGTCGAGCAGTACTTC.

The chain carries TRBV7-2 and TRBJ1-1; D gene ambiguous. Trimming removed 1 base from V and 1 base from J, with 7 bases in between. The CDR3 covers 14 residues. The germline V gene has CDR1 SGHTA and CDR2 FQGNSA. The CDR3 nucleotides are TGTGCCAGCAGCTTAGAATGGAGGAACACTGAAGCTTTCTTT. As protein: CASSLEWRNTEAFF.

The chain has TRBV27 and TRBJ1-4; TRBD1 might be the D (6 bases). Trimming took 5 bases from V and 8 from J, leaving 15 bases between them. This CDR3 region has 14 residues. Looked up from germline, CDR1 is MNHEY and CDR2 is SMNVEV (reference sequence). CDR3 nucleotide sequence: TGTGCCAGCAGTCCAGGGACATCTCCGGAAAAACTGTTTTTT. Its translation: CASSPGTSPEKLFF.

The chain is built from TRBV9 and TRBJ2-4, with 8 nucleotides matching TRBD2. Germline V gene lookup returns CDR1 SGDLS and CDR2 YYNGEE. The CDR3 is 16 residues long. Germline trimming cut 4 bases from V and 0 bases from J; bases unmatched to any gene: 6. Here the CDR3 reads CASSSSGRGAKNIQYF. Written as DNA, the CDR3 is TGTGCCAGCAGCTCAAGCGGGAGAGGAGCCAAAAACATTCAGTACTTC.

This chain joins TRBV5-1 and TRBJ2-1, with D hard to call. CDR1 SGHRS and CDR2 YFSETQ come from the germline V gene. The CDR3 is made up of 15 amino acids. The V and J ends lost 3 bases and 0 bases respectively, with 10 bases between them. The CDR3 nucleotides are TGCGCCAGCAGCTACGCCCGAGGCTCCTACAATGAGCAGTTCTTC. Residues: CASSYARGSYNEQFF.

The chain combines TRBV9 with TRBJ1-6; D might be TRBD1 (6 bases). The CDR3 has 16 amino acids. The germline CDR1 and CDR2 sequences are SGDLS and YYNGEE. Trimming took off 5 bases at V and 1 base at J, with 13 bases between the two ends. CDR3 loop: CASSTGFASYNSPLHF. DNA of the CDR3: TGTGCCAGCAGTACAGGGTTCGCTTCCTATAATTCACCCCTCCACTTT.

This clone appeared once. V is TRBV28 and J is TRBJ2-5, with D uncertain. This CDR3 has 12 amino acids. V was trimmed by 6 bases and J by 2 bases, leaving 7 bases between them. CDR1 and CDR2 (germline): MDHEN, SYDVKM. CDR3 residues: CASRGTQETQYF. The CDR3 DNA reads as TGTGCCAGCAGGGGCACACAAGAGACCCAGTACTTC.

The chain has TRBV21-1 and TRBJ2-7; the DNA was not used to check the table's D call, TRBD2. TRBV21-1 is termed a pseudogene. CDR3 length: 16 residues. In nucleotides, the CDR3 is TGTGCCAGCAGCAAATGGGGGGAGCGGGAGGGCTACGAGCAGTACTTC. Translated, it gives CASSKWGEREGYEQYF.

V and J are TRBV12-5 and TRBJ2-3; a possible D gene is TRBD2 (6 bases). CDR1 is LGHNT, CDR2 FRNRAP, per germline. The length of the CDR3 is 14 residues. V was shortened by 2 bases and J by 2 bases, with 8 bases between the two germline ends. The DNA of the CDR3 is TGTGCTAGTGGTTTGCGGGGACTCACAGATACGCAGTATTTT. Amino acids: CASGLRGLTDTQYF.

This clone was observed a single time. The chain combines TRBV21-1 with TRBJ1-5. TRBV21-1 is shown as a pseudogene. The CDR3 contains 14 residues. The CDR3 spells CAAQGRGGNQPQHF. The DNA of the CDR3 is TGTGCCGCTCAGGGGAGGGGGGGCAATCAGCCCCAGCATTTT.

This chain joins TRBV5-1 and TRBJ1-2; 7 nucleotides align to TRBD1. This CDR3 comprises 15 residues. The germline CDR1 and CDR2 sequences are SGHRS and YFSETQ. V gave up 4 bases and J gave up 3 bases; unmatched junction bases: 9. CDR3 loop: CASSSTGVRDYGYTF. In nucleotides, the CDR3 is TGCGCCAGCAGCAGTACAGGGGTAAGGGACTATGGCTACACCTTC.

This chain links TRBV28 with TRBJ2-3; TRBD2 might be the D (5 bases). There are 13 residues in the CDR3. With 6 bases removed from V and 8 bases from J, the gap between germline ends came to 15 bases. Germline V CDR1 and CDR2: MDHEN, SYDVKM. CDR3: CASSLTSAGTQYF. The CDR3 coding sequence is TGTGCCAGCAGCCTAACTAGTGCTGGTACGCAGTATTTT.

Remarks on this clone: Other nucleotide sequences from this sample produce the same CDR3. The chain carries TRBV6-5 and TRBJ2-7; D perhaps matches TRBD2 (5 bases). Germline V lookup: CDR1 MNHEY, CDR2 SVGAGI. V lost 3 bases to trimming and J lost 0 bases, with 12 bases between them. The CDR3 is 15 amino acids. The CDR3 is CASSYGKAGSYEQYF. The CDR3 DNA sequence: TGTGCCAGCAGTTATGGGAAGGCGGGCTCCTACGAGCAGTACTTC.

V gene TRBV19 combines with J gene TRBJ1-1; D is undetermined. The CDR3 has 16 residues. V lost 6 bases and J 1 base, leaving 18 bases between the germline ends. Germline V gene sequence: CDR1 LNHDA, CDR2 SQIVND (reference sequence). The CDR3 region has the DNA TGTGCCAGTAGAAAATCGGTGGTGACACCGAACACTGAAGCTTTCTTT. Protein: CASRKSVVTPNTEAFF.

The genes are TRBV5-8 and TRBJ1-2; 9 bases fit TRBD1. V lost 2 bases and J lost 4; bases outside the gene matches: 9. Per the germline V gene, CDR1 is SGHTS and CDR2 is YDEGEE. The CDR3 runs 16 residues. The CDR3 nucleotides are TGTGCCAGCAGCTTCCCCGGGACAGGGTACATCTATGGCTACACCTTC. This sequence encodes CASSFPGTGYIYGYTF.

The chain has TRBV7-9 and TRBJ2-7, with a weak D call TRBD2 (6 bases). CDR1 and CDR2 (germline): SEHNR, FQNEAQ (reference sequence). CDR3 length: 14 residues. With 1 base removed from V and 3 bases from J, the gap between germline ends came to 10 bases. The CDR3 reads CASSLDVGGYEQYF. The CDR3 nucleotides are TGTGCCAGCAGCTTAGATGTGGGGGGCTACGAGCAGTACTTC.

Regarding this clone: The sample has other DNA sequences that encode this CDR3 too. The chain has TRBV6-2 or TRBV6-3 and TRBJ2-7; D is uncertain. The CDR3 contains 11 residues. The germline gives CDR1 MNHEY, CDR2 SVGEGT. The V and J ends lost 5 bases and 4 bases respectively, with 6 bases between them. The CDR3 bases are TGTGCCAGCAGTAACACATACGAGCAGTACTTC. It yields the protein CASSNTYEQYF.

The rearrangement joins TRBV5-1 to TRBJ2-7; a weak D match, TRBD2 (5 bases). The V gene's germline CDR1 is SGHRS and CDR2 YFSETQ. There are 15 residues in the CDR3. The V end was cut by 3 bases, the J end by 1 base, with 14 bases between. The CDR3 DNA follows: TGCGCCAGCAGCTCGCTACCGGGAAGATCCTACGAGCAGTACTTC. Translating it yields CASSSLPGRSYEQYF.

In DNA form, the CDR3 reads TGTGCCAGCGACCAGGGACAGGCGTATTTCACCTTC. Protein: CASDQGQAYFTF. J is TRBJ1-2 and V is TRBV6-5; 8 bases map to TRBD1. This CDR3 spans 12 amino acids. J was trimmed by 13 bases and V by 8 bases; bases with no gene match: 12. Germline assignment: CDR1 MNHEY and CDR2 SVGAGI.

The chain carries TRBV28 and TRBJ1-2, with TRBD1 matching 9 bases. The CDR3 sequence is 14 residues long. Per germline, CDR1 MDHEN and CDR2 SYDVKM. Germline trimming cut 3 bases from V and 7 bases from J; bases unmatched to any gene: 6. The DNA for the CDR3 is TGTGCCAGCAGTTTCCAGGGACAGGGCTTTGGCTACACCTTC. Translated, it gives CASSFQGQGFGYTF.

The CDR3, as DNA: TGTGCCAGCAGACAAGCCGGGGAGCTGTTTTTT. This codes for CASRQAGELFF. The J gene is TRBJ2-2, the V gene TRBV27; D not resolved. Trimming shortened V by 6 bases and J by 6 bases, and 5 bases separated the two germline ends. The V gene's germline CDR1 is MNHEY and CDR2 SMNVEV (reference sequence). The CDR3 spans 11 residues.

V gene TRBV7-2 combines with J gene TRBJ1-6; no clear D gene. CDR3 length: 15 residues. Germline V gene sequence: CDR1 SGHTA, CDR2 FQGNSA. Deletions cut 1 base from V and 7 bases from J, with 11 bases between. CDR3 residues: CASSLGAVWNSPLHF. The CDR3 region has the DNA TGTGCCAGCAGCTTAGGGGCAGTGTGGAATTCACCCCTCCACTTT.

V gene TRBV4-1 combines with J gene TRBJ1-1; D not resolved. The length of the CDR3 is 16 residues. Trimming removed 3 bases at V and 0 bases at J, with 14 bases between. Germline assignment: CDR1 MGHRA and CDR2 YSYEKL. The CDR3 sequence is CASSHKTGGMNTEAFF. In DNA form, the CDR3 reads TGCGCCAGCAGCCACAAAACGGGCGGGATGAACACTGAAGCTTTCTTT.

This chain connects TRBV19 to TRBJ2-5, with D uncertain. The CDR3 has 12 amino acids. V dropped 4 bases and J dropped 4 bases, with 7 bases sitting between them. CDR1 LNHDA and CDR2 SQIVND come from the germline V gene (reference sequence). The DNA of the CDR3 is TGTGCCAGTAGTACCGGTGGAGAGACCCAGTACTTC. Translation gives CASSTGGETQYF.

The chain is built from TRBV7-3 and TRBJ2-2, with 8 bases fitting TRBD1. Germline assignment: CDR1 SGHTA and CDR2 FQGTGA. The CDR3 has 17 residues. The J segment lost 0 bases and the V segment lost 5 bases, leaving 8 bases of the junction unmatched. CDR3 coding DNA: TGTGCCAGCAGCCAGTCAGTACAGGGGGCGAACACCGGGGAGCTGTTTTTT. It codes for CASSQSVQGANTGELFF.